The 25 T cell receptor beta chains listed next were all sequenced from one sample in a study of T cells in Graves' hyperthyroidism and ophthalmopathy. TCR beta CDR3 regions were amplified from RNA transcripts. The primer set for the first-round RT-PCR of the TCR CDR3 was HTBI. Via MiXCR, TCRdb re-called the multiplex PCR reads, giving one row per CDR3 protein. The sample comprises 400,000 to 600,000 distinct CDR3 sequences, around 20% of which are singletons, and about 25% rests with the top ten. The specimen sequenced was blood. All receptors come from a man aged 18 to 30 with Graves' hyperthyroidism.

This clonotype was detected many times. This sequence joins TRBV7-8 and TRBJ2-7, with D unclear. This CDR3 contains 13 residues. CDR1 is SGHVS, CDR2 FQNEAQ, per germline. The V gene lost 5 bases and the J gene lost 3 bases, with 11 bases spanning the gap. DNA for the CDR3: TGTGCCAGCAGCCCAGTTTACCACTACGAGCAGTACTTC. Translated, it gives CASSPVYHYEQYF. Filled out from reference TRBV7-8 and TRBJ2-7, the complete variable domain reads GAGVSQSPRYKVAKRGQDVALRCDPISGHVSLFWYQQALGQGPEFLTYFQNEAQLDKSGLPSDRFFAERPEGSVSTLKIQRTQQEDSAVYLCASSPVYHYEQYFGPGTRLTVT.

CDR3 loop: CSAIRQGDTEAFF. In DNA, the CDR3 is TGCAGTGCTATAAGGCAGGGGGACACTGAAGCTTTCTTT. This chain joins TRBV20-1 and TRBJ1-1, with TRBD1 matching over 7 bases. Looked up from germline, CDR1 is DFQATT and CDR2 is SNEGSKA (reference sequence). J lost 3 bases, V lost 4 bases, and 5 bases had no gene match. The CDR3 is made up of 13 amino acids.

This clonotype was observed many times. CDR3 protein: CASSRLDGELFF. DNA of the CDR3: TGTGCCAGCAGCCGGCTGGACGGGGAGCTGTTTTTT. The gene calls are TRBV2 and TRBJ2-2, with D hard to call. Germline CDR1 SNHLY, CDR2 FYNNEI. V lost 6 bases, J lost 7 bases, and 9 bases lay in between. The CDR3 is made up of 12 amino acids. Combining the CDR3 with reference TRBV2 and TRBJ2-2 gives the whole variable domain EPEVTQTPSHQVTQMGQEVILRCVPISNHLYFYWYRQILGQKVEFLVSFYNNEISEKSEIFDDQFSVERPDGSNFTLKIRSTKLEDSAMYFCASSRLDGELFFGEGSRLTVL.

The V call is TRBV20-1, the J call TRBJ2-7; maybe TRBD2 (5 bases). V lost 2 bases and J 6 bases, leaving 14 bases between the germline ends. The CDR3 length is 13 residues. Germline CDR1 reads DFQATT; CDR2 reads SNEGSKA (reference sequence). CDR3 sequence: CSARTDWVTEQYF. The CDR3 nucleotides are TGCAGTGCTAGAACGGACTGGGTCACCGAGCAGTACTTC.

The table lists this clonotype with many counts. J is TRBJ1-3 and V is TRBV28, with D uncertain. Germline lookup yields CDR1 MDHEN and CDR2 SYDVKM. This CDR3 spans 15 amino acids. Trimming cost V 4 bases and J 0 bases, with 10 bases left between them. The CDR3 DNA sequence: TGTGCCAGCAGTTCCGGTCCGTTCTCTGGAAACACCATATATTTT. Translating gives CASSSGPFSGNTIYF.

This clonotype has a count of ten or more. Here the CDR3 DNA reads TGTGCCAGCAGTGAAAGGGTACGGACCGGGGAGCTGTTTTTT. Translated: CASSERVRTGELFF. The chain employs TRBV2 and TRBJ2-2; no clear D gene. Germline V gives CDR1 SNHLY, CDR2 FYNNEI. V was shortened by 2 bases and J by 5 bases, with 9 bases between the two germline ends. The length of the CDR3 is 14 residues. The full variable domain, in which reference TRBV2 and TRBJ2-2 provide the parts outside the CDR3, is EPEVTQTPSHQVTQMGQEVILRCVPISNHLYFYWYRQILGQKVEFLVSFYNNEISEKSEIFDDQFSVERPDGSNFTLKIRSTKLEDSAMYFCASSERVRTGELFFGEGSRLTVL.

This clonotype was observed once. Written as DNA, the CDR3 is TGTGCCAGCAGTTTATGGGCCAAGGAGACCCAGTACTTC. Encoded protein: CASSLWAKETQYF. V gene TRBV27 combines with J gene TRBJ2-5; D ambiguous. This CDR3 has 13 residues. Germline-derived CDR1 and CDR2 are MNHEY and SMNVEV (reference sequence). Trimming pared 1 base from V and 5 bases from J, leaving 8 bases between.

The chain links TRBV15 to TRBJ2-7, with D possibly being TRBD2 (5 bases). CDR1 is LNHNV and CDR2 is YYDKDF in the germline V gene (reference sequence). CDR3 length: 13 residues. The V end lost 4 bases, the J end lost 3 bases, and 10 bases lay between the germline ends. As DNA, the CDR3 is TGTGCCACCAGCATGCCAGACTACTACGAGCAGTACTTC. It specifies CATSMPDYYEQYF.

This clonotype showed up just a few times. J is TRBJ2-2 and V is TRBV11-2; D unclear. Germline CDR1 SGHAT, CDR2 FQNNGV. Trimming left V 5 bases short and J 6 bases short, with 13 bases between. The length of the CDR3 is 14 residues. CDR3 residues: CASSPGTWPGELFF. CDR3 coding DNA: TGTGCCAGCAGCCCTGGTACCTGGCCCGGGGAGCTGTTTTTT.

This clonotype was observed a handful of times. This chain connects TRBV11-2 to TRBJ1-1; D remains unclear. The CDR3 is 17 residues long. Between the trimmed V and J ends, which lost 1 base and 1 base, there was a span of 16 bases. The germline CDR1 and CDR2 sequences are SGHAT and FQNNGV. In DNA, the CDR3 is TGTGCCAGCAGCTTAGGGTCCGGCAGCCTATCGAACACTGAAGCTTTCTTT. It yields the protein CASSLGSGSLSNTEAFF.

This clonotype was recorded at least ten times. The V and J genes are TRBV6-2 or TRBV6-3 and TRBJ1-2, with a possible D match to TRBD1 (6 bases). V was pared by 6 bases and J by 8 bases, with 19 bases between. Germline V gene data show CDR1 as MNHEY and CDR2 as SVGEGT. This CDR3 is 14 amino acids long. As DNA, the CDR3 is TGTGCCAGCAGCAACGACAGGACCTGGTGGGGCTACACCTTC. Translating gives CASSNDRTWWGYTF.

V usage is TRBV28 and J usage is TRBJ2-5; 9 nucleotides agree with TRBD2. Per the germline V gene, CDR1 is MDHEN and CDR2 is SYDVKM. V was pared by 2 bases and J by 5 bases, with 12 bases of the junction left unmatched. This CDR3 comprises 17 residues. The CDR3 loop is CASSLLAQRGASETQYF. In nucleotides, the CDR3 is TGTGCCAGCAGTTTACTGGCCCAGCGGGGGGCCTCGGAGACCCAGTACTTC.

The chain combines TRBV6-1 with TRBJ1-2; TRBD1 aligns across 9 bases. The V segment lost 4 bases and the J segment 5 bases; nucleotides outside the gene matches: 8. In germline, CDR1 is MNHNS, CDR2 SASEGT. The CDR3 sequence is 15 residues long. The CDR3 DNA is TGTGCCAGCAGTGGACCGGACAGGGGTATTTATGGCTACACCTTC. Protein sequence: CASSGPDRGIYGYTF.

J is TRBJ2-7 and V is TRBV6-1; 12 bases agree with TRBD1. In germline, CDR1 is MNHNS, CDR2 SASEGT. The V segment lost 1 base and the J segment 5 bases; nucleotides outside the gene matches: 3. The CDR3 spans 15 residues. The CDR3 nucleotides are TGTGCCAGCAGTGAAGATGGGACAGGGGGCAACGAGCAGTACTTC. Protein product: CASSEDGTGGNEQYF.

The genes are TRBV5-1 and TRBJ1-2; TRBD1 aligns across 8 bases. Looked up from germline, CDR1 is SGHRS and CDR2 is YFSETQ. The ends lost 3 bases at V and 7 bases at J; junction bases unmatched: 2. This CDR3 has 12 amino acids. CDR3 coding DNA: TGCGCCAGCAGCTCGGGACAGGTTGGCTACACCTTC. It is translated as CASSSGQVGYTF. Full variable domain (missing parts from reference TRBV5-1 and TRBJ1-2): KAGVTQTPRYLIKTRGQQVTLSCSPISGHRSVSWYQQTPGQGLQFLFEYFSETQRNKGNFPGRFSGRQFSNSRSEMNVSTLELGDSALYLCASSSGQVGYTFGSGTRLTVV.

This clonotype was detected ten times or more. This rearrangement joins TRBV5-1 to TRBJ2-7, with 8 nucleotides matching TRBD1. With V trimmed by 3 bases and J by 2 bases, 7 bases remained unmatched. The CDR3 totals 15 residues. Per the germline V gene, CDR1 is SGHRS and CDR2 is YFSETQ. CDR3 residues: CASSWGRDRTYEQYF. The CDR3 coding sequence is TGCGCCAGCAGCTGGGGCCGGGACAGGACCTACGAGCAGTACTTC.

Concerning this clonotype: A read error may be the cause here, since a much bigger clone is one base away. The genes are TRBV20-1 and TRBJ2-7; TRBD2 agrees at 11 bases. The V gene's germline CDR1 is DFQATT and CDR2 SNEGSKA (reference sequence). The CDR3 is made up of 17 amino acids. CDR3 nucleotide sequence: TGCAGTGCTAGGGGTAGCGGGGGGGTGATGTCCTACTACGAGCAGTGCTTC. This gives the protein CSARGSGGVMSYYEQCF.

This clonotype was recorded many times. A read error may be the cause here, since a much bigger clone is one base away. V and J are TRBV12-3 or TRBV12-4 and TRBJ1-2; no clear D gene. This CDR3 has 13 residues. Trimming shortened V by 1 base and J by 5 bases, and 8 bases separated the two germline ends. The CDR3 DNA reads as TGTGCCAGCAGTTTAGACAGTAAATATGGCTACACCTTC. This sequence encodes CASSLDSKYGYTF.

This clonotype was observed at least ten times. The chain uses TRBV2 and TRBJ2-2, with D possibly TRBD1 on 6 matching bases. CDR3 length equals 13 residues. V was cut by 6 bases and J by 1 base, with 6 bases left in between. From germline, CDR1 is SNHLY and CDR2 FYNNEI. This CDR3 reads CASRGQNTGELFF. The CDR3 DNA is TGTGCCAGCAGGGGACAGAACACCGGGGAGCTGTTTTTT.

The chain links TRBV28 to TRBJ1-2; weak D call: TRBD1 (6 bases). The germline CDR1 and CDR2 sequences are MDHEN and SYDVKM. This CDR3 is built from 17 residues. Trimming took off 5 bases at V and 1 base at J, with 20 bases between the two ends. CDR3 coding DNA: TGTGCCAGCAGTAATTATCACCCGGACAGTGGTAACTATGGCTACACCTTC. Its translation: CASSNYHPDSGNYGYTF.

In its sample, this clonotype was seen a few times. The chain joins TRBV6-2 or TRBV6-3 to TRBJ1-2; weak D call: TRBD1 (6 bases). Germline values: CDR1 MNHEY, CDR2 SVGEGT. V gave up 0 bases and J gave up 5 bases, with 22 bases separating them. This CDR3 has 18 amino acids. CDR3: CASSYSRGPPNGGYGYTF. Written as DNA, the CDR3 is TGTGCCAGCAGTTACTCACGGGGGCCGCCTAACGGCGGGTATGGCTACACCTTC.

The V gene is TRBV12-3 or TRBV12-4, the J gene TRBJ1-5; D unclear. V was pared by 2 bases and J by 3 bases, with 20 bases between. The CDR3 is made up of 18 amino acids. The CDR3 reads CASSLSVRTEVVNQPQHF. The CDR3 nucleotides read TGTGCCAGCAGTTTAAGTGTCAGGACGGAGGTGGTCAATCAGCCCCAGCATTTT.

This clonotype came up many times. The V gene is TRBV12-3 or TRBV12-4, the J gene TRBJ1-2; no clear D gene. V lost 4 bases, J lost 0 bases, and 9 bases lay in between. The CDR3 is made up of 14 amino acids. The CDR3 sequence: CASSSISSNYGYTF. The CDR3 DNA reads TGTGCCAGCAGTTCAATCAGTTCTAACTATGGCTACACCTTC.

This clonotype was recorded at least ten times. Here the CDR3 DNA reads TGTGCCAGCAGTCCCCGGCAGGGGGCCGACCAAGAGACCCAGTACTTC. Amino acid sequence: CASSPRQGADQETQYF. The chain recombines TRBV28 with TRBJ2-5; 8 nucleotides align to TRBD1. Unmatched junction bases numbered 8, after V lost 5 bases and J lost 0 bases. The CDR3 totals 16 residues. Per the germline V gene, CDR1 is MDHEN and CDR2 is SYDVKM.

There are a few counts of this clonotype. Being one base from a much bigger clone, this may be a read error. The J gene is TRBJ1-5, the V gene TRBV12-3 or TRBV12-4; unclear D gene. Trimming took off 7 bases at V and 0 bases at J, with 10 bases between the two ends. This CDR3 region has 14 residues. The CDR3 bases are TGTGCCAGCACCCAGGACGGTAGCAATCAGCCCCAGCATTTT. Its protein product is CASTQDGSNQPQHF.